The 20 T cell receptor beta chains presented below share a single source sample, sequenced in a study of blood T cell repertoires in COVID-19. Profiled with immunoSEQ multiplex PCR; TCRdb holds only in-frame clones, not every one. Of 85,000 to 130,000 clones listed, about 79% are singletons. Sample: peripheral blood. The receptors derive from a woman over 75 with active or convalescent COVID-19.

The chain employs TRBV5-1 and TRBJ2-3, with 7 bases fitting TRBD2. Germline assignment: CDR1 SGHRS and CDR2 YFSETQ. J lost 4 bases, V lost 5 bases, and 1 base had no gene match. The CDR3 is 12 amino acids. As DNA, the CDR3 is TGCGCCAGCAGAGGACTAGCAGATACGCAGTATTTT. This encodes CASRGLADTQYF.

In its sample, this clone was seen once. The chain is built from TRBV15 and TRBJ2-7; a weak D match, TRBD2 (6 bases). The CDR3 extends over 17 amino acids. CDR1 and CDR2 from the germline V gene are LNHNV and YYDKDF (reference sequence). The V end was cut by 0 bases, the J end by 0 bases, with 15 bases between. CDR3 protein: CATSRDPGGVSSYEQYF. The CDR3 DNA is TGTGCCACCAGCAGAGATCCGGGCGGGGTGAGCTCCTACGAGCAGTACTTC.

The CDR3 DNA reads as TGTGCCAGCAGTTCCGGGACAGTCGATGGCTACACCTTC. This encodes CASSSGTVDGYTF. The V call is TRBV6-5, the J call TRBJ1-2, with 7 nucleotides matching TRBD1. Germline assignment: CDR1 MNHEY and CDR2 SVGAGI. This CDR3 has 13 residues. The V gene end was trimmed by 4 bases and the J gene end by 6 bases; junction bases not matched to a gene: 5.

This clone was seen a handful of times. The gene calls are TRBV5-1 and TRBJ1-4; D remains ambiguous. Germline V gene sequence: CDR1 SGHRS, CDR2 YFSETQ. The V gene lost 1 base and the J gene lost 8 bases, with 12 bases spanning the gap. There are 14 residues in the CDR3. The CDR3 nucleotides are TGCGCCAGCAGCTTGCGAGGGTTAGAAGAAAAACTGTTTTTT. It yields the protein CASSLRGLEEKLFF.

The rearrangement joins TRBV5-4 to TRBJ2-1; D ambiguous. CDR3 length: 14 amino acids. From germline, CDR1 is SGHNT and CDR2 YYREEE (reference sequence). Trimming took 4 bases from V and 8 from J, leaving 16 bases between them. The CDR3 DNA reads as TGTGCCAGCAGCCCCAGACTGGTTGCCGATGAGCAGTTCTTC. Its protein is CASSPRLVADEQFF.

This sequence joins TRBV7-9 and TRBJ1-2, with 11 bases lining up with TRBD1. Unmatched junction bases numbered 9, after V lost 5 bases and J lost 4 bases. This CDR3 region has 16 residues. Germline V CDR1 and CDR2: SEHNR, FQNEAQ (reference sequence). CDR3 amino acids: CASSLQVGTGGYGYTF. CDR3 bases: TGTGCCAGCAGCCTCCAAGTAGGGACAGGGGGCTATGGCTACACCTTC. Based on the CDR3 plus reference TRBV7-9 and TRBJ1-2, the full variable domain is DTGVSQNPRHKITKRGQNVTFRCDPISEHNRLYWYRQTLGQGPEFLTYFQNEAQLEKSRLLSDRFSAERPKGSFSTLEIQRTEQGDSAMYLCASSLQVGTGGYGYTFGSGTRLTVV.

V usage is TRBV25-1 and J usage is TRBJ1-5, with 10 bases that match TRBD1. The CDR3 has 14 residues. The germline V gene encodes CDR1 MGHDK and CDR2 SYGVNS. The ends lost 8 bases at V and 5 bases at J; junction bases unmatched: 6. In nucleotides, the CDR3 is TGTGCCAGCGGACCGGGACAGGGGCATCAGCCCCAGCATTTT. Its translation is CASGPGQGHQPQHF. Supplemented by reference TRBV25-1 and TRBJ1-5, the full variable domain reads EADIYQTPRYLVIGTGKKITLECSQTMGHDKMYWYQQDPGMELHLIHYSYGVNSTEKGDLSSESTVSRIRTEHFPLTLESARPSHTSQYLCASGPGQGHQPQHFGDGTRLSIL.

The chain is built from TRBV10-3 and TRBJ1-6; 8 positions match TRBD1. V was clipped by 3 bases and J by 6 bases; unmatched bases: 16. In germline, CDR1 is ENHRY, CDR2 SYGVKD. The CDR3 covers 19 residues. The CDR3 here is CAISDSIILRTGTNSPLHF. CDR3 in DNA: TGTGCCATCAGTGACTCAATCATTTTAAGGACAGGGACTAATTCACCCCTCCACTTT.

V usage is TRBV5-4 and J usage is TRBJ2-7; perhaps TRBD2 as D (6 bases). V shed 4 bases and J shed 2 bases, with 16 bases lying between them. CDR1 SGHNT and CDR2 YYREEE come from the germline V gene (reference sequence). The CDR3 consists of 15 residues. The CDR3 reads CASSRGGTDPYEQYF. DNA of the CDR3: TGTGCCAGCAGCCGCGGCGGGACGGACCCCTACGAGCAGTACTTC.

Turning to this clone: The same CDR3 arises from other DNA sequences in this sample as well. The chain combines TRBV5-1 with TRBJ1-5; tentative D call: TRBD1 (5 bases). The CDR3 loop spans 13 amino acids. CDR1 is SGHRS, CDR2 YFSETQ, per germline. The V and J ends lost 0 bases and 4 bases respectively, with 5 bases between them. For the CDR3, the DNA is TGCGCCAGCAGCTTGGCAGGGAATCAGCCCCAGCATTTT. Translated: CASSLAGNQPQHF.

The V and J genes are TRBV19 and TRBJ1-2; TRBD1 might be the D (5 bases). The CDR3 extends over 18 amino acids. The germline V gene has CDR1 LNHDA and CDR2 SQIVND (reference sequence). Trimming took off 2 bases at V and 2 bases at J, with 21 bases between the two ends. As DNA, the CDR3 is TGTGCCAGTAGTATACGAGAAAGAATTCGGGGGACGAACTATGGCTACACCTTC. Protein product: CASSIRERIRGTNYGYTF.

This rearrangement joins TRBV9 to TRBJ1-3, with 9 positions matching TRBD1. The V gene end was trimmed by 2 bases and the J gene end by 1 base; junction bases not matched to a gene: 7. This CDR3 spans 17 amino acids. Germline CDR1 reads SGDLS; CDR2 reads YYNGEE. CDR3 protein: CASSVVGQGYSGNTIYF. The CDR3 DNA is TGTGCCAGCAGCGTGGTGGGACAGGGATATTCTGGAAACACCATATATTTT.

The rearrangement links TRBV28 to TRBJ1-6; D is unresolved. Germline V gives CDR1 MDHEN, CDR2 SYDVKM. This CDR3 contains 14 residues. The V end was cut by 6 bases, the J end by 7 bases, with 13 bases between. The CDR3 loop is CASSQVRENSPLHF. The CDR3 DNA sequence: TGTGCCAGCAGCCAGGTTAGGGAGAATTCACCCCTCCACTTT.

This chain uses TRBV25-1 with TRBJ1-6, with 8 bases matching TRBD1. Per germline, CDR1 MGHDK and CDR2 SYGVNS. V shed 4 bases, J shed 3 bases, and the junction held 2 bases outside the gene matches. CDR3 length: 15 amino acids. The CDR3 sequence: CASSGTGIYNSPLHF. Written as DNA, the CDR3 is TGTGCCAGCAGTGGGACAGGGATCTATAATTCACCCCTCCACTTT.

V usage is TRBV10-3 and J usage is TRBJ1-1; the match to TRBD1 covers 9 bases. Germline V gives CDR1 ENHRY, CDR2 SYGVKD. J lost 5 bases, V lost 7 bases, and 8 bases had no gene match. The CDR3 loop spans 14 amino acids. The DNA for the CDR3 is TGTGCCATCACTGGGGACAGGGAAGAAACTGAAGCTTTCTTT. Its protein is CAITGDREETEAFF.

This chain connects TRBV28 to TRBJ2-5; 10 nucleotides align to TRBD2. The length of the CDR3 is 16 residues. Per germline, CDR1 MDHEN and CDR2 SYDVKM. V shed 4 bases and J 6 bases; nucleotides not matched to a gene: 11. The CDR3 sequence is CASSSRRPSGSQTQYF. CDR3 nucleotide sequence: TGTGCCAGCAGTTCACGGCGACCTAGCGGGAGTCAGACCCAGTACTTC.

V and J are TRBV12-3 or TRBV12-4 and TRBJ1-1; D may be TRBD1 (5 bases). CDR3 size: 13 residues. Trimming stripped 7 bases from V and 10 bases from J, with 19 bases between. For the CDR3, the DNA is TGTGCCAGCAACAATAGGGACTTTGAGGGAGCTTTCTTT. This codes for CASNNRDFEGAFF.

This clone showed up just once. The chain is built from TRBV10-3 and TRBJ1-2; D might be TRBD1 (6 bases). This CDR3 has 13 amino acids. Trimming pared 0 bases from V and 8 bases from J, leaving 10 bases between. CDR1 and CDR2 from the germline V gene are ENHRY and SYGVKD. The CDR3 coding sequence is TGTGCCATCAGTGAGTCGGGGGCCATGGGCTACACCTTC. Residues: CAISESGAMGYTF.

The CDR3 coding sequence is TGTGCCAGCAGACCTAGACAGGCTTATGGCTACACCTTC. Translated, it gives CASRPRQAYGYTF. The chain joins TRBV6-2 or TRBV6-3 to TRBJ1-2; weak D call: TRBD1 (6 bases). The germline CDR1 and CDR2 sequences are MNHEY and SVGEGT. Trimming took off 6 bases at V and 5 bases at J, with 13 bases between the two ends. This CDR3 contains 13 residues.

V and J are TRBV28 and TRBJ2-7; 14 nucleotides agree with TRBD2. The CDR3 sequence is 16 residues long. The V segment lost 7 bases and the J segment 7 bases; nucleotides outside the gene matches: 12. Germline CDR1 MDHEN, CDR2 SYDVKM. The CDR3, as DNA: TGTGCCAGCACGAGACTAGCGGGGGGGCCGTCGGGGGAGCAGTACTTC. Encoded protein: CASTRLAGGPSGEQYF. Full variable domain (remainder filled in from reference TRBV28 and TRBJ2-7): DVKVTQSSRYLVKRTGEKVFLECVQDMDHENMFWYRQDPGLGLRLIYFSYDVKMKEKGDIPEGYSVSREKKERFSLILESASTNQTSMYLCASTRLAGGPSGEQYFGPGTRLTVT.